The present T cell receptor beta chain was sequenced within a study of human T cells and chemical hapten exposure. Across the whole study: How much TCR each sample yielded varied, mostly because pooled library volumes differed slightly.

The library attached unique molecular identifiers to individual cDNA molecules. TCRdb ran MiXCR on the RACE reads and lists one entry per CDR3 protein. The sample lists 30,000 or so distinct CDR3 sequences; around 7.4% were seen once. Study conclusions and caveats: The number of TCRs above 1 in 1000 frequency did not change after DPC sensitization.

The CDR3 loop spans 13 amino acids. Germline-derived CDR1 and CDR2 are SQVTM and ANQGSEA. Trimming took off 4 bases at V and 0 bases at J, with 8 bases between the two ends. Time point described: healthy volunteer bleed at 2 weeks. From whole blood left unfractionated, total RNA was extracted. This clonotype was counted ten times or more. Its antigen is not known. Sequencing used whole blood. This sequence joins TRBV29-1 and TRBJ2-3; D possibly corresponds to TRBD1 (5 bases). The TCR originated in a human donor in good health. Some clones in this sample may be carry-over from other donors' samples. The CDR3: CSVATASTDTQYF. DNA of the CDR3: TGCAGCGTTGCGACAGCGAGCACAGATACGCAGTATTTT.